This TCR beta chain was sequenced during a study of blood T cells in healthy people across ages. Approximately 10 milliliters was the volume of peripheral blood drawn from each donor. This clonotype was detected only a few times. Its antigen is still unknown. Points from the study as a whole: Long-lived donors had more naive CD4+ cells and higher diversity than aged donors.

The use of a sample-barcoded 5' primer and a J-beta primer mix characterized a second PCR of about 7 to 12 cycles. A template-switch adaptor containing 12 random nucleotides labeled each cDNA molecule. In TCRdb, the 5' RACE reads were re-called with MiXCR into one record per CDR3 protein. The sample consists of hundreds of thousands of distinct CDR3 sequences, approximately 53% of them appearing once. V lost 0 bases and J lost 7, with 6 bases in between. The germline V gene encodes CDR1 LNHNV and CDR2 YYDKDF (reference sequence). CDR3 size: 12 residues. The sequencing sample was made of blood. The TCR sequence derives from a middle-aged man in good health. The rearrangement joins TRBV15 to TRBJ1-2, with no clear D. The CDR3 DNA is TGTGCCACCAGCAGAGATCGGGGTGGCTACACCTTC. It translates to CATSRDRGGYTF.